This is a list of T cell receptor beta chains from one sample in a study of response to subunit inactivated influenza vaccine. A single record per CDR3 protein comes from TCRdb applying MiXCR to the RT-PCR reads. The table lists under 950,000 distinct CDR3 sequences, approximately 22% of them singletons. Source: PBMCs from blood, taken approximately 5 days after vaccination. The receptors were gathered from a man aged 50 or older who received an inactivated influenza vaccine. The CDR3 runs from the conserved cysteine through the conserved F or W. The D gene is left open where the match is weak. Some rows mark clone size as missing; the rest say once, few, many or name a class of expanded clone.

few | TRBJ2-7 | NA | TRBV28 | CVTGNHEQYF | TGTGTTACCGGGAACCACGAGCAGTACTTC
NA | TRBJ2-5 | TRBD2 | TRBV20-1 | CSVQRGIQETQYF | TGCAGTGTGCAGCGGGGGATCCAAGAGACCCAGTACTTC
NA | TRBJ2-2 | NA | TRBV4-1 | CASSQEASNTGELFF | TGCGCCAGCAGCCAAGAGGCATCGAACACCGGGGAGCTGTTTTTT
few | TRBJ1-1 | NA | TRBV12-3/TRBV12-4 | CASGLSIGRGEAFF | TGTGCCAGCGGCTTAAGTATCGGGAGGGGTGAAGCTTTCTTT
NA | TRBJ2-5 | NA | TRBV30 | CAWSRAAQETQYF | TGTGCCTGGAGTAGGGCAGCCCAAGAGACCCAGTACTTC
few | TRBJ2-3 | NA | TRBV27 | CASSLTTIPDTQYF | TGTGCCAGCAGTTTAACTACCATCCCAGATACGCAGTATTTT
many | TRBJ2-7 | NA | TRBV20-1 | CSATPGASKEQYF | TGCAGTGCTACTCCTGGGGCCTCAAAGGAGCAGTACTTC
many | TRBJ2-1 | NA | TRBV6-2/TRBV6-3 | CASSRDNEQFF | TGTGCCAGCAGCAGGGACAATGAGCAGTTCTTC
few | TRBJ2-6 | NA | TRBV15 | CATSRDSKISLSGANVLTF | TGTGCCACCAGCAGAGATTCTAAAATCTCTCTTTCTGGGGCCAACGTCCTGACTTTC
NA | TRBJ2-7 | TRBD1 | TRBV7-9 | CASSWVMTGDDEQYF | TGTGCCAGCAGCTGGGTTATGACAGGGGACGACGAGCAGTACTTC
few | TRBJ2-3 | NA | TRBV5-1 | CASSLALSTSTDTQYF | TGCGCCAGCAGCTTGGCATTAAGTACCAGCACAGATACGCAGTATTTT
few | TRBJ2-1 | TRBD1 | TRBV7-2 | CASSLGWYGTGEDEQFF | TGTGCCAGCAGCTTAGGCTGGTATGGGACAGGGGAGGATGAGCAGTTCTTC
NA | TRBJ2-5 | TRBD2 | TRBV20-1 | CRALAGGQETQYF | TGCAGGGCGTTAGCGGGGGGACAAGAGACCCAGTACTTC
NA | TRBJ2-1 | NA | TRBV3-1 | CASSQELWLGEQFF | TGTGCCAGCAGCCAAGAGCTGTGGTTAGGTGAGCAGTTCTTC
NA | TRBJ2-7 | TRBD2 | TRBV5-1 | CASSLNIGTSGPYEQYF | TGCGCCAGCAGCTTGAATATTGGGACTAGCGGGCCCTACGAGCAGTACTTC
many | TRBJ2-1 | TRBD1 | TRBV29-1 | CSVEGQGLYNEQFF | TGCAGCGTTGAGGGACAGGGGCTTTACAATGAGCAGTTCTTC
NA | TRBJ2-2 | NA | TRBV5-6 | CASSWGGTGELFF | TGTGCCAGCAGCTGGGGTGGCACCGGGGAGCTGTTTTTT
few | TRBJ1-5 | NA | TRBV6-1 | CASGTTSNQPQHF | TGTGCCAGCGGTACGACTAGCAATCAGCCCCAGCATTTT
NA | TRBJ2-3 | NA | TRBV29-1 | CSAVSGDTQYF | TGCAGCGCCGTCTCCGGAGATACGCAGTATTTT
many | TRBJ2-1 | TRBD1 | TRBV4-2 | CASSQELEGGLFNEQFF | TGTGCCAGCAGCCAAGAACTAGAAGGGGGCCTTTTCAATGAGCAGTTCTTC
many | TRBJ2-3 | TRBD1 | TRBV20-1 | CSAQGDRSTDTQYF | TGCAGTGCACAGGGGGACCGGAGCACAGATACGCAGTATTTT
NA | TRBJ2-3 | TRBD2 | TRBV25-1 | CASGLAGISDTQYF | TGTGCCAGCGGACTAGCGGGGATCTCAGATACGCAGTATTTT
NA | TRBJ2-3 | TRBD1 | TRBV12-3/TRBV12-4 | CASSIYRGRADTQYF | TGTGCCAGCAGTATCTACAGGGGGCGCGCAGATACGCAGTATTTT
many | TRBJ2-5 | NA | TRBV7-9 | CASSHLRSTETQYF | TGTGCCAGCAGCCACCTCAGGTCGACAGAGACCCAGTACTTC
NA | TRBJ2-1 | TRBD2 | TRBV6-2/TRBV6-3 | CASSYSSSGRTSSYNEQFF | TGTGCCAGCAGTTACAGTTCTAGCGGGAGAACCTCCTCCTACAATGAGCAGTTCTTC
NA | TRBJ2-3 | NA | TRBV7-2 | CASSQGAASSTDTQYF | TGTGCCAGCAGCCAAGGGGCAGCGTCTAGCACAGATACGCAGTATTTT
NA | TRBJ1-5 | NA | TRBV6-1 | CASRDGGKNQPQHF | TGTGCCAGCAGAGACGGAGGGAAGAATCAGCCCCAGCATTTT
NA | TRBJ2-3 | TRBD2 | TRBV20-1 | CSARVATSGGTDTQYF | TGCAGTGCTAGAGTGGCAACTAGCGGGGGCACAGATACGCAGTATTTT
NA | TRBJ1-3 | NA | TRBV7-2 | CASSLVEGASSGNTIYF | TGTGCCAGCAGCTTAGTGGAGGGAGCATCCTCTGGAAACACCATATATTTT
NA | TRBJ2-7 | TRBD2 | TRBV11-2 | CASSLKLAGTYEQYF | TGTGCCAGCAGCTTAAAACTAGCGGGGACCTACGAGCAGTACTTC
many | TRBJ2-7 | NA | TRBV5-1 | CASSLGQASYEQYF | TGTGCCAGCAGCTTGGGCCAGGCCTCCTACGAGCAGTACTTC
few | TRBJ2-3 | TRBD2 | TRBV29-1 | CSVHGGVITDTQYF | TGCAGCGTCCATGGGGGGGTAATCACAGATACGCAGTATTTT
NA | TRBJ2-7 | NA | TRBV20-1 | CSPSDPGRISYEQYF | TGCAGTCCTTCCGACCCGGGACGGATCTCCTACGAGCAGTACTTC
NA | TRBJ1-1 | NA | TRBV20-1 | CSAATGNTEAFF | TGCAGTGCCGCTACAGGAAACACTGAAGCTTTCTTT
many | TRBJ2-7 | NA | TRBV12-3/TRBV12-4 | CASGTYEQYF | TGTGCCAGCGGTACCTACGAGCAGTACTTC
NA | TRBJ2-7 | NA | TRBV21-1 | CASSKVDESGYRYEQYF | TGTGCCAGCAGCAAAGTGGACGAAAGTGGCTATCGGTACGAGCAGTACTTC
few | TRBJ2-7 | NA | TRBV6-5 | CASSYSLQLDYEQYF | TGTGCCAGCAGTTACTCGTTACAGCTTGACTACGAGCAGTACTTC
NA | TRBJ2-7 | TRBD2 | TRBV27 | CASRMGLAGSFEQYF | TGTGCCAGCAGGATGGGACTAGCGGGCTCTTTCGAGCAGTACTTC
NA | TRBJ2-2 | TRBD2 | TRBV9 | CASSPYAGGPPGELFF | TGTGCCAGCAGCCCATATGCGGGAGGGCCACCCGGGGAGCTGTTTTTT